This TCR beta chain was observed in a study of follicular helper T cells after annual influenza vaccination. Findings and caveats of the study: Yearly vaccinations repeatedly recalled conserved clonotypes in ICOS+CD38+ cTfh.

The CDR3 spans 15 residues. Germline values: CDR1 LNHDA, CDR2 SQIVND (reference sequence). Trimming took off 7 bases at V and 0 bases at J, with 15 bases between the two ends. A note on this clone: The antigen remains undetermined.

Described time point: 2014-2015 season, 7 days after vaccination. Non-naive CD4+CXCR5+PD-1+ cTfh were sorted into ICOS+CD38+ and ICOS-CD38- fractions. This table comes from immunoSEQ multiplex PCR, and its TCRdb copy is limited to in-frame clones, with some not included. Here the sample spans around 10,000 clones, about four fifths being singletons. Specimen: CXCR5+ CD38- circulating T follicular helper cells from blood, collected 7 days after influenza vaccination. Subset described: circulating Tfh, non-naive CD4+CXCR5+PD-1+ (ICOS+CD38+ or ICOS-CD38-). V gene TRBV19 combines with J gene TRBJ1-1; D may be TRBD1 (5 bases). The receptor's source is an adult who received the influenza vaccine. The DNA of the CDR3 is TGTGCCAGTACCATCCAGGGAGATATGAACACTGAAGCTTTCTTT. The encoded protein is CASTIQGDMNTEAFF.